The 20 T cell receptor beta chains below come from one sample, sequenced in a study of shared clonotypes between healthy human individuals. The data were produced by immunoSEQ multiplex PCR, yet TCRdb's version contains in-frame clones alone and is incomplete. The sample has some 500,000 clones; roughly 95% are singletons. Sequenced input: naive CD4+ T cells sorted from blood. Subset denoted: CD45RA+ positively selected. The origin of the receptors is a woman aged 25 to 45 in good health.

The chain employs TRBV6-5 and TRBJ1-1; tentative D call: TRBD1 (5 bases). CDR1 is MNHEY, CDR2 SVGAGI, per germline. Trimming left V 0 bases short and J 4 bases short, with 12 bases between. This CDR3 contains 15 residues. The CDR3 DNA is TGTGCCAGCAGTTACTCGATACGGGGCGTCACTGAAGCTTTCTTT. Its protein product is CASSYSIRGVTEAFF.

The chain carries TRBV27 and TRBJ2-7; D possibly corresponds to TRBD2 (5 bases). The germline V and J ends were trimmed by 5 bases and 1 base, with 27 bases remaining between them. Per the germline V gene, CDR1 is MNHEY and CDR2 is SMNVEV (reference sequence). CDR3 length: 19 residues. The CDR3 coding sequence is TGTGCCAGCAGTAAAAACACTAGGTCCCAAATAAGCCGATCCTACGAGCAGTACTTC. Translated, it gives CASSKNTRSQISRSYEQYF.

This clone was seen once. This chain's CDR3 is CASSLTLLGPGNTIYF. The CDR3 DNA reads as TGTGCCAGCAGCTTGACCCTTCTTGGACCTGGAAACACCATATATTTT. The genes are TRBV5-6 and TRBJ1-3, with no clear D. Germline loops: CDR1 SGHDT, CDR2 YYEEEE. The CDR3 consists of 16 residues. Trimming took off 1 base at V and 2 bases at J, with 13 bases between the two ends.

The chain carries TRBV14 and TRBJ1-2; possibly TRBD1 for D (6 bases). The V and J ends lost 3 bases and 6 bases respectively, with 14 bases between them. CDR1 and CDR2 from the germline V gene are SGHDN and FVKESK. This CDR3 contains 14 residues. The CDR3 here is CASSHTGRENGYTF. CDR3 coding DNA: TGTGCCAGCAGCCATACAGGGAGAGAAAATGGCTACACCTTC.

The chain's CDR3 is CASSEGNYNEQFF. The CDR3 nucleotides read TGTGCCAGCAGTGAGGGGAACTACAATGAGCAGTTCTTC. The chain combines TRBV2 with TRBJ2-1; D remains ambiguous. V lost 3 bases to trimming and J lost 3 bases, with 6 bases between them. The CDR3 contains 13 residues. CDR1 and CDR2 from the germline V gene are SNHLY and FYNNEI. Filled out from reference TRBV2 and TRBJ2-1, the complete variable domain reads EPEVTQTPSHQVTQMGQEVILRCVPISNHLYFYWYRQILGQKVEFLVSFYNNEISEKSEIFDDQFSVERPDGSNFTLKIRSTKLEDSAMYFCASSEGNYNEQFFGPGTRLTVL.

The gene calls are TRBV7-9 and TRBJ2-7; D assignment may be TRBD1 or TRBD2 (5 bases each). The germline V gene encodes CDR1 SEHNR and CDR2 FQNEAQ (reference sequence). This CDR3 is 14 amino acids long. The V end lost 4 bases, the J end lost 2 bases, and 12 bases lay between the germline ends. The CDR3 spells CASSSPGRPYEQYF. The CDR3 coding sequence is TGTGCCAGCAGCTCCCCGGGACGGCCCTACGAGCAGTACTTC. Combining the CDR3 with reference TRBV7-9 and TRBJ2-7 gives the whole variable domain DTGVSQNPRHKITKRGQNVTFRCDPISEHNRLYWYRQTLGQGPEFLTYFQNEAQLEKSRLLSDRFSAERPKGSFSTLEIQRTEQGDSAMYLCASSSPGRPYEQYFGPGTRLTVT.

This clone was seen once. The chain has TRBV28 and TRBJ1-6; D unclear. The CDR3 covers 15 residues. Germline CDR1 is MDHEN and CDR2 is SYDVKM. The V end was cut by 4 bases, the J end by 8 bases, with 15 bases between. CDR3 region: CASSSRGPMYSPLHF. DNA for the CDR3: TGTGCCAGCAGTTCGCGTGGACCCATGTATTCACCCCTCCACTTT.

CDR3 nucleotide sequence: TGTGCCAGCAGCCCCCCTAGCGGGAAATTTGATGAGCAGTTCTTC. Its translation: CASSPPSGKFDEQFF. The chain joins TRBV5-5 to TRBJ2-1; 9 nucleotides align to TRBD2. Germline V gives CDR1 SGHKS, CDR2 YYEKEE (reference sequence). Trimming took 4 bases from V and 8 from J; bases not matched to a gene: 10. This CDR3 has 15 amino acids.

The chain has TRBV28 and TRBJ2-7; D not resolved. V lost 6 bases and J lost 2, with 8 bases in between. The V gene's germline CDR1 is MDHEN and CDR2 SYDVKM. This CDR3 region has 12 residues. CDR3 in DNA: TGTGCCAGCAGACCTGGAGCCTACGAGCAGTACTTC. This translates into CASRPGAYEQYF.

The CDR3, as DNA: TGTGCCAGCAGTCCTCAGGGAGTTAGCAGGTCATACGAGCAGTACTTC. Protein sequence: CASSPQGVSRSYEQYF. J is TRBJ2-7 and V is TRBV28; either TRBD1 or TRBD2 may supply D (5 bases each). V shed 5 bases and J shed 4 bases, with 21 bases lying between them. CDR1 is MDHEN, CDR2 SYDVKM, per germline. The CDR3 runs 16 residues.

The table lists this clone with a count of one. The rearrangement uses TRBV28 and TRBJ2-2; 9 bases are shared with TRBD1. The ends lost 6 bases at V and 4 bases at J; junction bases unmatched: 9. Germline V gives CDR1 MDHEN, CDR2 SYDVKM. The CDR3 is 16 amino acids. Written as DNA, the CDR3 is TGTGCCAGCAGCCGCACCGGGACAGGGCTCACCGGGGAGCTGTTTTTT. Encoded protein: CASSRTGTGLTGELFF.

V and J are TRBV9 and TRBJ2-3; 11 nucleotides match TRBD2. Germline lookup yields CDR1 SGDLS and CDR2 YYNGEE. The CDR3 contains 16 residues. Trimming took 0 bases from V and 5 from J; bases not matched to a gene: 5. As DNA, the CDR3 is TGTGCCAGCAGCGTAGGACTAGCGGGAATCGGAGATACGCAGTATTTT. It yields the protein CASSVGLAGIGDTQYF.

The V gene is TRBV6-1, the J gene TRBJ2-5; 9 bases align to TRBD1. Germline V gene data show CDR1 as MNHNS and CDR2 as SASEGT. This CDR3 is built from 15 residues. After removal of 4 bases from V and 5 bases from J, the junction contained 8 bases not matched to a gene. In DNA form, the CDR3 reads TGTGCCAGCAGTGCTAAGACAGGGGGACGGGAGACCCAGTACTTC. Its translation: CASSAKTGGRETQYF.

The genes are TRBV5-1 and TRBJ1-3; D is possibly TRBD1 (6 bases). With 1 base removed from V and 0 bases from J, the gap between germline ends came to 14 bases. The CDR3 covers 17 residues. Germline V gene data show CDR1 as SGHRS and CDR2 as YFSETQ. The CDR3 DNA reads TGCGCCAGCAGCTTGCTCCCAGGGGCCAACTCTGGAAACACCATATATTTT. Translated, it gives CASSLLPGANSGNTIYF. Full variable domain (rest looked up from reference TRBV5-1 and TRBJ1-3): KAGVTQTPRYLIKTRGQQVTLSCSPISGHRSVSWYQQTPGQGLQFLFEYFSETQRNKGNFPGRFSGRQFSNSRSEMNVSTLELGDSALYLCASSLLPGANSGNTIYFGEGSWLTVV.

This chain connects TRBV4-1 to TRBJ2-2; D not resolved. Germline V CDR1 and CDR2: MGHRA, YSYEKL. The ends were cut back, 1 base at V and 6 bases at J, with 3 bases in the middle. CDR3 length equals 12 residues. CDR3 bases: TGCGCCAGCAGCCAAGTCGCCGGGGAGCTGTTTTTT. Amino acids: CASSQVAGELFF.

This clone is a singleton in its sample. CDR3: CASSYGEPSEQYF. CDR3 DNA sequence: TGTGCCAGCAGTTACGGGGAACCATCCGAGCAGTACTTC. This chain connects TRBV6-6 to TRBJ2-7, with D uncertain. Trimming pared 2 bases from V and 6 bases from J, leaving 11 bases between. The germline CDR1 and CDR2 sequences are MNHNY and SVGAGI (reference sequence). The CDR3 consists of 13 residues.

V and J are TRBV7-9 and TRBJ2-3, with 10 bases that match TRBD2. The trim removed 5 bases at V and 3 bases at J, leaving 8 bases unmatched. Germline V CDR1 and CDR2: SEHNR, FQNEAQ (reference sequence). The CDR3 is 16 amino acids. The DNA for the CDR3 is TGTGCCAGCAGCGAAAGCGGGAGGGCCGGGACAGATACGCAGTATTTT. Its translation: CASSESGRAGTDTQYF.

The chain is built from TRBV5-1 and TRBJ2-5; tentative D call: TRBD1 (5 bases). Germline V gene sequence: CDR1 SGHRS, CDR2 YFSETQ. The V gene lost 7 bases and the J gene lost 0 bases, with 19 bases spanning the gap. The CDR3 spans 16 residues. DNA for the CDR3: TGCGCCAGCCAACCAACCGCCGGACAAAACCAAGAGACCCAGTACTTC. Amino acids: CASQPTAGQNQETQYF.

The V and J genes are TRBV5-1 and TRBJ1-2; 9 bases align to TRBD1. Unmatched junction bases numbered 14, after V lost 7 bases and J lost 4 bases. CDR1 is SGHRS, CDR2 YFSETQ, per germline. This CDR3 is 16 amino acids long. CDR3 sequence (DNA): TGCGCCAGCGCACGGGACAGGGTTTTTGAGGGCTATGGCTACACCTTC. Translated: CASARDRVFEGYGYTF.

This chain uses TRBV28 with TRBJ2-7; TRBD2 is a possible D gene (5 bases). The CDR3 spans 14 residues. CDR1 and CDR2 from the germline V gene are MDHEN and SYDVKM. V gave up 8 bases and J gave up 4 bases, with 18 bases separating them. This CDR3 is CASGYIGERYEQYF. CDR3 nucleotide sequence: TGTGCCAGCGGATATATCGGGGAGCGGTACGAGCAGTACTTC.